This paragraph covers one T cell receptor beta chain sequence. Its antigen is currently unknown. It may be a read error: a sequence one base away is much more abundant. Both RNA and DNA were isolated together from around 20-30 mg of bulk tissue that had not been sorted. A primer in the constant region served to generate TCR beta cDNA from about 470 ng of total RNA. Slightly modified ARM-PCR with three nested multiplex PCR rounds yielded TCR beta libraries. The two initial PCR rounds, roughly 9 cycles each, used TRBV1-TRBV30 forward and C-beta reverse primers. TCRdb fed the multiplex PCR reads into MiXCR, producing one record per CDR3 protein. The table has some 180,000 distinct CDR3 sequences, around four fifths seen once. This sample was taken from a study of tumor-infiltrating lymphocytes in primary liver carcinoma. Study outcomes and limitations: Tumor specimens were characterized by a significantly higher top-250-clone fraction than blood (p = 0.039).

Germline CDR1 and CDR2: SNHLY and FYNNEI. The CDR3 has 12 residues. The sequenced material came from tumor tissue from primary liver carcinoma. This TCR was sampled from a man aged 35-49 years with primary liver carcinoma and hepatitis B virus infection. The chain joins TRBV2 to TRBJ1-5, with D unresolved. CDR3 DNA: TGTGCCAGCAGGTATAGCATTCAGCCCCAGCATTTT. It specifies CASRYSIQPQHF.